This is a list of T cell receptor beta chains from one sample in a study of T cell responses to AZD1222 COVID-19 vaccine. Sequenced by immunoSEQ multiplex PCR; TCRdb stores in-frame clones only, minus some. The repertoire holds approximately 140,000 clones, around 91% seen once, with 9.3% in the top ten. The material was peripheral blood, obtained 28 days after the second AZD1222 dose. These TCRs come from an adult who received the AZD1222 COVID-19 vaccine. Both conserved end residues are part of each CDR3. Fields, in order: D gene, V gene, J gene, clone size, CDR3 protein, CDR3 DNA. D genes are given only for firm matches. Expanded clones are given a class, and other clones once, few, many or no size at all.

.	TRBV11-1	TRBJ1-1	.	CASSPGVLMNTEAFF	TGTGCCAGCAGCCCAGGGGTGCTCATGAACACTGAAGCTTTCTTT
.	TRBV11-2	TRBJ2-3	.	CASSLVTGKLGFTQYF	TGTGCCAGCAGCTTAGTCACCGGTAAACTAGGCTTTACGCAGTATTTT
TRBD2	TRBV14	TRBJ2-2	.	CASSPREVGELFF	TGTGCCAGCAGCCCCCGGGAGGTCGGGGAGCTGTTTTTT
.	TRBV6-1	TRBJ1-5	.	CASSDLQGNQPQHF	TGTGCCAGCAGTGATTTACAGGGAAATCAGCCCCAGCATTTT
.	TRBV4-3	TRBJ2-6	.	CASSQDTGANVLTF	TGCGCCAGCAGCCAAGATACTGGGGCCAACGTCCTGACTTTC
.	TRBV1	TRBJ1-2	once	CTSSQNYLRVRAPGYTF	TGCACCAGCAGCCAAAACTACCTCAGGGTGCGGGCCCCAGGCTACACCTTC
.	TRBV19	TRBJ1-1	.	CASSIGVRETEAFF	TGTGCCAGTAGTATCGGTGTCAGGGAAACTGAAGCTTTCTTT
.	TRBV4-3	TRBJ2-1	few	CASSQSDRSYNEQFF	TGCGCCAGCAGCCAGAGTGATCGGTCCTACAATGAGCAGTTCTTC
.	TRBV3-1/TRBV3-2	TRBJ1-2	.	CASSQVGGGLSGYTF	TGTGCCAGCAGCCAAGTCGGGGGGGGTTTAAGTGGCTACACCTTC
.	TRBV18	TRBJ2-3	.	CASSPTRITGPSGTDTQYF	TGTGCCAGCTCACCGACACGAATTACAGGGCCCTCTGGCACAGATACGCAGTATTTT
.	TRBV4-1	TRBJ1-1	.	CASSQGLGLLNTEAFF	TGCGCCAGCAGCCAAGGCCTCGGACTCCTGAACACTGAAGCTTTCTTT
TRBD1	TRBV29-1	TRBJ2-5	.	CSVRHRGRAETQYF	TGCAGCGTCCGTCACAGGGGTCGGGCGGAGACCCAGTACTTC
.	TRBV10-3	TRBJ1-4	once	CAVGTQPTNEKLFF	TGTGCCGTAGGCACACAGCCAACTAATGAAAAACTGTTTTTT
TRBD2	TRBV7-2	TRBJ2-3	.	CASSLIWEGTDTQYF	TGTGCCAGCAGCTTAATCTGGGAGGGAACGGATACGCAGTATTTT
TRBD2	TRBV10-3	TRBJ2-5	.	CAISGGEVGKTQYF	TGTGCCATCAGCGGGGGGGAAGTCGGTAAAACCCAGTACTTC
.	TRBV19	TRBJ2-2	.	CASYGEENTGELFF	TGTGCCAGTTATGGCGAGGAGAACACCGGGGAGCTGTTTTTT
.	TRBV28	TRBJ1-5	.	CASSSSEGSNQPQHF	TGTGCCAGCAGTTCTAGCGAGGGTAGCAATCAGCCCCAGCATTTT
TRBD1	TRBV27	TRBJ1-1	.	CASRATGGASTFF	TGTGCCAGCCGCGCAACAGGGGGCGCGTCAACTTTCTTT
.	TRBV30	TRBJ1-1	medium-sized	CAWEVNTEAFF	TGTGCCTGGGAGGTGAACACTGAAGCTTTCTTT
TRBD2	TRBV24-1	TRBJ2-1	.	CATSDLRAGGRSYNEQFF	TGTGCCACCAGTGATTTGAGAGCGGGGGGCCGCTCCTACAATGAGCAGTTCTTC
TRBD1	TRBV2	TRBJ2-1	.	CASSVFPGQGNEQFF	TGTGCCAGCAGTGTTTTTCCGGGACAGGGTAATGAGCAGTTCTTC
.	TRBV28	TRBJ1-1	.	CASQAEGAFF	TGTGCCAGCCAGGCAGAGGGAGCTTTCTTT
TRBD1	TRBV7-2	TRBJ2-1	.	CASSIQGNEQFF	TGTGCCAGCAGCATACAGGGGAATGAGCAGTTCTTC
TRBD1	TRBV6-2/TRBV6-3	TRBJ1-4	.	CASSYYGTGGNEKLFF	TGTGCCAGCAGTTACTATGGGACAGGCGGAAATGAAAAACTGTTTTTT
.	TRBV4-1	TRBJ1-1	few	CASSLLGPERDTEAFF	TGCGCCAGCAGCCTCCTAGGCCCGGAACGGGACACTGAAGCTTTCTTT
TRBD2	TRBV6-2/TRBV6-3	TRBJ2-1	.	CASSSHPNAREFNEQFF	TGTGCCAGCAGTTCCCACCCGAATGCGCGGGAGTTCAATGAGCAGTTCTTC
.	TRBV5-1	TRBJ1-6	.	CASSVPLSNSPLHF	TGCGCCAGCAGCGTGCCCCTTTCGAATTCACCCCTCCACTTT
.	TRBV6-5	TRBJ1-2	.	CASSYSTASGGYTF	TGTGCCAGCAGTTACTCGACTGCCTCGGGTGGCTACACCTTC
.	TRBV11-2	TRBJ1-3	.	CASSRIGGPGNTIYF	TGTGCCAGCAGCAGAATAGGGGGACCTGGAAACACCATATATTTT
.	TRBV12-3/TRBV12-4	TRBJ1-1	.	CASSGIWGEAFF	TGTGCCAGCAGCGGGATCTGGGGTGAAGCTTTCTTT
TRBD1	TRBV24-1	TRBJ2-5	.	CATSDSGTVQETQYF	TGTGCCACCAGTGACTCCGGGACAGTACAAGAGACCCAGTACTTC
TRBD2	TRBV29-1	TRBJ2-1	.	CSVAEIGLAGRLNEQFF	TGCAGCGTCGCGGAAATCGGACTAGCGGGAAGGCTCAATGAGCAGTTCTTC
TRBD2	TRBV7-2	TRBJ2-1	.	CASRDPGLAGVSEQFF	TGTGCCAGCAGGGATCCGGGACTAGCGGGAGTCTCCGAGCAGTTCTTC
.	TRBV9	TRBJ2-3	.	CASSVDGRVPDTQYF	TGTGCCAGCAGCGTAGACGGCAGGGTTCCAGATACGCAGTATTTT
.	TRBV28	TRBJ1-6	.	CASSLPQRGRSPLHF	TGTGCCAGCAGTTTACCCCAGAGGGGAAGATCACCCCTCCACTTT
.	TRBV11-2	TRBJ2-3	once	CASSSPLVPLTDTQYF	TGTGCCAGCAGCTCCCCCCTTGTGCCCCTCACAGATACGCAGTATTTT
TRBD1	TRBV5-1	TRBJ1-2	.	CASSLVRGQGGYTF	TGCGCCAGCAGCTTAGTAAGGGGGCAAGGTGGCTACACCTTC
.	TRBV3-1/TRBV3-2	TRBJ1-2	.	CASSQTAGGYGYTF	TGTGCCAGCAGCCAAACAGCGGGAGGGTATGGCTACACCTTC
TRBD1	TRBV7-2	TRBJ2-7	.	CASSYTGTASYEQYF	TGTGCCAGCAGCTACACCGGGACAGCCTCCTACGAGCAGTACTTC
.	TRBV24-1	TRBJ1-5	.	CATSERTADGNQPQHF	TGTGCCACCAGTGAGCGGACGGCTGACGGGAATCAGCCCCAGCATTTT
.	TRBV5-6	TRBJ2-7	.	CASQRNGGLTIYEQYF	TGTGCCAGCCAGCGAAACGGGGGGCTCACCATTTACGAGCAGTACTTC
TRBD1	TRBV15	TRBJ2-2	.	CATSTPGQGNGELFF	TGTGCCACCAGCACCCCGGGACAGGGTAACGGGGAGCTGTTTTTT